This TCR beta chain was profiled in a study of T cell clonotyping in hematopoietic cell transplantation. Trimming stripped 0 bases from V and 14 bases from J, with 11 bases between. Germline assignment: CDR1 SGHAT and CDR2 FQNNGV. The CDR3 spans 13 residues. Libraries were prepared by immunoSEQ multiplex PCR; TCRdb keeps only in-frame clonotypes and omits some of them. The sample has around 28,000 clones, around 82% seen once. Stated time point: recipient sample about 28 days before transplant, after cytoreduction. The V call is TRBV11-2, the J call TRBJ1-6; no clear D gene. Sequencing used peripheral blood mononuclear cells, obtained before stem cell transplant. This receptor was identified in a man between 40 and 49 years old with acute myeloid leukemia. Some clones in this sample may be carry-over from other donors' samples. CDR3 in amino acids: CASSLDASLALHF. In DNA, the CDR3 is TGTGCCAGCAGCTTAGACGCCTCATTGGCCCTCCACTTT. The full variable domain, in which reference TRBV11-2 and TRBJ1-6 provide the parts outside the CDR3, is EAGVAQSPRYKIIEKRQSVAFWCNPISGHATLYWYQQILGQGPKLLIQFQNNGVVDDSQLPKDRFSAERLKGVDSTLKIQPAKLEDSAVYLCASSLDASLALHFGNGTRLTVT.